What follows are 20 T cell receptor beta chains derived from one specimen sequenced in a study of glioma-infiltrating T cells (dated by TCRdb to 2016 to 2017). TCRdb shows the sequencer as Illumina MiSeq. TCR alpha and beta CDR3 regions were amplified with the iRepertoire nested amplicon-rescue multiplex PCR (arm-PCR) platform from RNA. Through fastp at Q25 and MiXCR, TCRdb rebuilt clones from the public reads, retaining in-frame beta chains. Every distinct CDR3 protein forms one entry, paired with its most common genes and DNA. The sample includes about 180,000 distinct CDR3 sequences, with more than 35% observed a single time. Roughly 5.4% of the sample is held by the ten biggest clonotypes. Sequencing was done on a sample of glioma tissue, nonneoplastic brain tissue, or PBMCs (not recorded which). These receptors were obtained from a human donor with low-grade glioma or glioblastoma, undergoing nonglioma brain surgery, or in good health (not recorded which).

On this clonotype itself: A much larger clone lies one base from this, so it may be a read error. This sequence joins TRBV20-1 and TRBJ1-1, with D perhaps matching TRBD1 (6 bases). Germline CDR1 and CDR2: DFQATT and SNEGSKA (reference sequence). This CDR3 has 15 amino acids. V lost 3 bases and J lost 5, with 19 bases in between. CDR3 nucleotides: TGCAGTGCTAGTCGGCAGGGGCGGTACGAGACTGAAGCTTTCTTT. Translation gives CSASRQGRYETEAFF.

This clonotype has a count of ten or more. In nucleotides, the CDR3 is TGCAGTGCTTGGACGGATTACAATGAGCAGTTCTTC. This sequence encodes CSAWTDYNEQFF. This chain uses TRBV20-1 with TRBJ2-1; D is ambiguous. CDR3 length: 12 amino acids. Looked up from germline, CDR1 is DFQATT and CDR2 is SNEGSKA (reference sequence). The ends were cut back, 5 bases at V and 4 bases at J, with 9 bases in the middle.

V gene TRBV3-1 combines with J gene TRBJ2-1; 7 bases agree with TRBD2. V shed 4 bases and J 5 bases; nucleotides not matched to a gene: 8. CDR3 length: 15 amino acids. The germline V gene has CDR1 LGHDT and CDR2 YNNKEL (reference sequence). This chain's CDR3 is CASSPDRTSHNEQFF. In nucleotides, the CDR3 is TGTGCCAGCAGCCCAGACCGGACTAGTCACAATGAGCAGTTCTTC.

This clonotype was detected once. One end of the junction varies from germline; a read error may be responsible. The chain employs TRBV19 and TRBJ1-1, with D hard to call. The CDR3 extends over 16 amino acids. Germline V gene data show CDR1 as LNHDA and CDR2 as SQIVND (reference sequence). The CDR3 spells CARSIALVAPNTEAFF. For the CDR3, the DNA is TGTGCCAGAAGTATAGCCCTGGTGGCACCGAACACTGAAGCTTTCTTT.

This clonotype has at least ten counts. V usage is TRBV6-1 and J usage is TRBJ2-5; 7 bases line up with TRBD2. Germline CDR1 and CDR2: MNHNS and SASEGT. Trimming at V came to 7 bases and at J to 0 bases, leaving 14 bases not matched to a gene. The CDR3 is made up of 17 amino acids. The CDR3: CASKRTRLAGNQETQYF. Here the CDR3 DNA reads TGTGCCAGCAAACGGACTCGACTAGCAGGAAACCAAGAGACCCAGTACTTC.

Comment on this clonotype: A much more abundant neighbour one base away suggests this may be a read error. The chain combines TRBV20-1 with TRBJ2-7, with D tentatively TRBD1 (6 bases). The CDR3 totals 18 residues. V gave up 3 bases and J gave up 0 bases, with 24 bases separating them. Germline CDR1 DFQATT, CDR2 SNEGSKA (reference sequence). The CDR3 DNA sequence: TGCAGTGCTAGGGGTCCCCTCCGACAGGCCAGAAACTCCTACGAGCAGTACTTC. It codes for CSARGPLRQARNSYEQYF.

As regards this clonotype: This may be a read error: a much more frequent sequence differs by one nucleotide. The rearrangement links TRBV7-6 to TRBJ2-3; D uncertain. The CDR3 totals 15 residues. Trimming took 5 bases from V and 2 from J, leaving 14 bases between them. Germline lookup yields CDR1 SGHVS and CDR2 FNYEAQ. The CDR3 nucleotides are TGTGCCAGCAGCAACGACGGATGGCACACAGATACGCAGTATTTT. Its protein is CASSNDGWHTDTQYF.

This clonotype occurred a few times. The V call is TRBV5-6, the J call TRBJ1-3; possibly TRBD1 for D (6 bases). The CDR3 spans 16 residues. The V and J ends lost 2 bases and 1 base respectively, with 13 bases between them. In germline, CDR1 is SGHDT, CDR2 YYEEEE. The CDR3 protein is CASSLLGAGSGNTIYF. The CDR3 DNA reads as TGTGCCAGCAGCTTATTGGGGGCCGGGTCTGGAAACACCATATATTTT.

The chain links TRBV12-3 or TRBV12-4 to TRBJ1-4; D is perhaps TRBD1 (5 bases). V was clipped by 3 bases and J by 2 bases, with 10 bases between them. CDR3 size: 15 residues. The CDR3 region has the DNA TGTGCCAGCAGTTTCGGGGGTCTGACTAATGAAAAACTGTTTTTT. It translates to CASSFGGLTNEKLFF.

This clonotype was detected only a few times. The CDR3 loop reads CASSSRLVVAGELFF. CDR3 sequence (DNA): TGTGCCAGCAGCTCGCGACTAGTTGTCGCCGGGGAGCTGTTTTTT. The chain joins TRBV3-1 to TRBJ2-2; tentatively, D is TRBD2 (6 bases). The CDR3 spans 15 residues. Trimming took 5 bases from V and 6 from J, leaving 16 bases between them. The germline V gene encodes CDR1 LGHDT and CDR2 YNNKEL (reference sequence).

A few counts support this clonotype. This chain joins TRBV19 and TRBJ1-1; D ambiguous. Germline V lookup: CDR1 LNHDA, CDR2 SQIVND (reference sequence). V gave up 3 bases and J gave up 5 bases, with 10 bases separating them. This CDR3 contains 13 residues. This chain's CDR3 is CASSITLKTEAFF. The CDR3, as DNA: TGTGCCAGTAGTATTACGCTTAAAACTGAAGCTTTCTTT.

About this clonotype itself: A read error may account for a junction end that differs from germline. This chain connects TRBV10-2 to TRBJ2-5; D might be TRBD1 (5 bases). The CDR3 totals 15 residues. Germline V gene data show CDR1 as WSHSY and CDR2 as SAAADI. CDR3 DNA sequence: TGTGCCACCGCCCCTTATTCAGGGAATGAAGAGACCCAGTACTTC. Translating it yields CATAPYSGNEETQYF.

This rearrangement joins TRBV3-1 to TRBJ2-5, with D maybe TRBD2 (5 bases). The V gene lost 5 bases and the J gene lost 4 bases, with 14 bases spanning the gap. The CDR3 is made up of 14 amino acids. Germline V lookup: CDR1 LGHDT, CDR2 YNNKEL (reference sequence). The CDR3 region has the DNA TGTGCCAGCAGCATCAGCGGACCTGGAGAGACCCAGTACTTC. The encoded protein is CASSISGPGETQYF.

This clonotype was recorded many times. This chain joins TRBV20-1 and TRBJ2-2; D gene ambiguous. V was pared by 6 bases and J by 10 bases, with 12 bases between. The CDR3 runs to 11 residues. Per the germline V gene, CDR1 is DFQATT and CDR2 is SNEGSKA (reference sequence). In DNA form, the CDR3 reads TGCAGTGCCCTAGACCACGAGGAGCTGTTTTTT. This encodes CSALDHEELFF.

About this clonotype itself: A much more abundant neighbour one base away suggests this may be a read error. The CDR3 does not close with the conserved phenylalanine or tryptophan, likely indicating a read error. The chain recombines TRBV25-1 with TRBJ1-5; D gene unclear. V gave up 4 bases and J gave up 4 bases, with 14 bases separating them. Germline-derived CDR1 and CDR2 are MGHDK and SYGVNS. This CDR3 is 15 amino acids long. CDR3 protein: CASSGLDFRNQPQHS. The DNA for the CDR3 is TGTGCCAGCAGTGGGTTGGATTTTAGAAATCAGCCCCAGCATTCT.

The V gene is TRBV29-1, the J gene TRBJ2-5; no reliable D call. Germline values: CDR1 SQVTM, CDR2 ANQGSEA. Trimming cost V 6 bases and J 5 bases, with 10 bases left between them. This CDR3 contains 11 residues. Here the CDR3 DNA reads TGCAGCGTGGCCCCCTCGGAGACCCAGTACTTC. Translation gives CSVAPSETQYF. The full variable domain, completed using reference TRBV29-1 and TRBJ2-5, is SAVISQKPSRDICQRGTSLTIQCQVDSQVTMMFWYRQQPGQSLTLIATANQGSEATYESGFVIDKFPISRPNLTFSTLTVSNMSPEDSSIYLCSVAPSETQYFGPGTRLLVL.

This clonotype has a count of ten or more. The chain recombines TRBV28 with TRBJ1-2; D is unclear. Germline CDR1 reads MDHEN; CDR2 reads SYDVKM. V was cut by 5 bases and J by 3 bases, with 10 bases left in between. The CDR3 totals 13 residues. The CDR3 DNA is TGTGCCAGCAGTCCACCACAGCACTATGGCTACACCTTC. This gives the protein CASSPPQHYGYTF.

This clonotype was picked up a small number of times. This chain links TRBV5-6 with TRBJ2-1; D is tentatively TRBD1 or TRBD2 (5 bases each). V dropped 2 bases and J dropped 2 bases, with 11 bases sitting between them. The germline V gene encodes CDR1 SGHDT and CDR2 YYEEEE. The CDR3 is made up of 15 amino acids. The CDR3 loop reads CASSLRGPTYNEQFF. In DNA form, the CDR3 reads TGTGCCAGCAGCTTACGGGGACCTACCTACAATGAGCAGTTCTTC.

This clonotype was observed at least ten times. The chain uses TRBV20-1 and TRBJ2-1; 10 bases fit TRBD2. J lost 9 bases, V lost 3 bases, and 8 bases had no gene match. The CDR3 extends over 14 amino acids. Germline assignment: CDR1 DFQATT and CDR2 SNEGSKA (reference sequence). CDR3 DNA: TGCAGTGCTAGGGGCCTAGCGGGAGTCAGTGAGCAGTTCTTC. Translation gives CSARGLAGVSEQFF.

Points on this clonotype: A read error may be the cause here, since a much bigger clone is one base away. This chain joins TRBV28 and TRBJ1-5, with 8 bases fitting TRBD1. CDR1 is MDHEN, CDR2 SYDVKM, per germline. CDR3 length: 13 residues. CDR3 amino acids: CASLDRATQPHHF. The CDR3 region has the DNA TGTGCCAGCCTGGACAGGGCGACTCAGCCCCATCATTTT. Full variable domain (remainder filled in from reference TRBV28 and TRBJ1-5): DVKVTQSSRYLVKRTGEKVFLECVQDMDHENMFWYRQDPGLGLRLIYFSYDVKMKEKGDIPEGYSVSREKKERFSLILESASTNQTSMYLCASLDRATQPHHFGDGTRLSIL.